The clone carrying this TCR beta chain has ten or more counts. The antigen is unknown. This entry is derived from a study of glioma-infiltrating T cells. This CDR3 has 14 residues. J was trimmed by 3 bases and V by 7 bases; bases with no gene match: 6. Germline V CDR1 and CDR2: MNHNS, SASEGT. The iRepertoire nested amplicon-rescue multiplex PCR amplified TCR alpha and beta CDR3s from RNA. For one-step reverse transcription and amplification, 100-400 ng of tissue mRNA or PBMC total RNA was used. From the multiplex PCR reads, TCRdb called clonotypes with MiXCR, one entry per CDR3 protein. Of fewer than 55,000 distinct CDR3 sequences in the sample, about a fifth are singletons; the top ten hold approximately 6.4%. The study's findings and limits: Only very few CDR3 sequences appeared in both tissue and blood. Non-neoplastic patients had below-expected tissue-blood divergence, while all gliomas exceeded expectation.

Sequenced material: glioma tissue, nonneoplastic brain tissue, or PBMCs (not recorded which). The chain links TRBV6-1 to TRBJ2-1; 7 bases fit TRBD1. This clonotype was obtained from a human donor with low-grade glioma or glioblastoma, undergoing nonglioma brain surgery, or in good health (not recorded which). This chain's CDR3 is CASTRQGLYNEQFF. CDR3 DNA sequence: TGTGCCAGCACCAGACAGGGCCTCTACAATGAGCAGTTCTTC.